These 13 T cell receptor beta chains were sequenced from one sample in a study of T cells in Graves' hyperthyroidism and ophthalmopathy. From RNA transcripts, TCR beta CDR3 regions were amplified. The HTBI primer set drove a first-round RT-PCR of the TCR CDR3. TCRdb fed the multiplex PCR reads into MiXCR, producing one record per CDR3 protein. This sample has around 660,000 distinct CDR3 sequences, with 45% found just once. Sequences were obtained from peripheral blood or thyroid tissue (not recorded which). These receptors were collected from an adult man with Graves' disease, either hyperthyroidism or ophthalmopathy (not recorded which).

This clonotype was recorded at least ten times. The chain uses TRBV12-3 or TRBV12-4 and TRBJ1-5; a weak D match, TRBD1 (5 bases). The V and J ends lost 5 bases and 7 bases respectively, with 15 bases between them. The CDR3 contains 14 residues. For the CDR3, the DNA is TGTGCCAGCAGTCCCGGGGGGATCGGGCAGCCCCAGCATTTT. Translating it yields CASSPGGIGQPQHF.

This clonotype was observed a few times. This chain links TRBV7-9 with TRBJ1-2; D is unresolved. V was trimmed by 1 base and J by 4 bases, leaving 7 bases between them. There are 13 residues in the CDR3. Germline-derived CDR1 and CDR2 are SEHNR and FQNEAQ (reference sequence). As DNA, the CDR3 is TGTGCCAGCAGCTTAGGACCTACCTATGGCTACACCTTC. Amino acid sequence: CASSLGPTYGYTF.

This chain joins TRBV20-1 and TRBJ2-7, with TRBD1 matching over 8 bases. The CDR3 loop spans 14 amino acids. From germline, CDR1 is DFQATT and CDR2 SNEGSKA (reference sequence). CDR3 sequence (DNA): TGCAGGGCAAGACCCTCGGGACAGGCTCGTGAGCAGTACTTC. Its protein is CRARPSGQAREQYF.

This clonotype has just one count. Its ends do not fully match the called genes, so a read error is possible. The chain has TRBV25-1 and TRBJ1-2; D ambiguous. Per the germline V gene, CDR1 is MGHDK and CDR2 is SYGVNS. The CDR3 is 12 residues long. The CDR3 region is CAGSEWDYGYTF. For the CDR3, the DNA is TGTGCCGGCAGTGAATGGGACTATGGCTACACCTTC.

Worth noting for this clonotype: A much more abundant neighbour one base away suggests this may be a read error. This sequence joins TRBV29-1 and TRBJ1-1; no firm D call. This CDR3 is built from 11 residues. Germline CDR1 reads SQVTM; CDR2 reads ANQGSEA. The CDR3 loop reads CSVVLNTDAFF. As DNA, the CDR3 is TGCAGCGTTGTTTTGAACACTGATGCTTTCTTT.

This clonotype was counted a few times. The chain links TRBV7-9 to TRBJ1-6; no definite D call. The germline V and J ends were trimmed by 6 bases and 0 bases, with 12 bases remaining between them. CDR3 length: 16 amino acids. Germline V gene sequence: CDR1 SEHNR, CDR2 FQNEAQ (reference sequence). CDR3 amino acids: CASRDAGSSYNSPLHF. The CDR3 coding sequence is TGTGCCAGCAGGGATGCGGGGAGCTCCTATAATTCACCCCTCCACTTT.

About this clonotype itself: A read error may be the cause here, since a much bigger clone is one base away. The CDR3 bases are TGTGCCAGCAGTGAGGGTGGACAGCTGCGCCACGAGCAGTACTTC. This translates into CASSEGGQLRHEQYF. The rearrangement uses TRBV2 and TRBJ2-7, with a weak D call TRBD1 (6 bases). The germline V and J ends were trimmed by 3 bases and 5 bases, with 17 bases remaining between them. Germline-derived CDR1 and CDR2 are SNHLY and FYNNEI. The CDR3 loop spans 15 amino acids.

This clonotype was recorded at least ten times. This chain connects TRBV10-3 to TRBJ1-6; TRBD1 might be the D (5 bases). Trimming removed 10 bases from V and 7 bases from J, with 17 bases in between. The CDR3 covers 14 residues. CDR1 and CDR2 (germline): ENHRY, SYGVKD. This chain's CDR3 is CATGPGPLNSPLHF. CDR3 nucleotide sequence: TGTGCCACGGGACCGGGACCGCTAAATTCACCCCTCCACTTT.

This clonotype came up many times. CDR3 protein: CASSTTGGQRGYTF. The CDR3 nucleotides are TGTGCCAGTAGTACCACAGGGGGTCAACGTGGCTACACCTTC. The V gene is TRBV19, the J gene TRBJ1-2, with 8 bases matching TRBD1. V was clipped by 4 bases and J by 7 bases; unmatched bases: 8. Per the germline V gene, CDR1 is LNHDA and CDR2 is SQIVND (reference sequence). CDR3 length: 14 amino acids.

The J gene is TRBJ1-6, the V gene TRBV25-1; 7 positions agree with TRBD1. The CDR3 totals 14 residues. Unmatched junction bases numbered 3, after V lost 9 bases and J lost 1 base. Germline loops: CDR1 MGHDK, CDR2 SYGVNS. The CDR3 spells CASTGVSYNSPLHF. DNA for the CDR3: TGTGCCAGTACAGGGGTGTCCTATAATTCACCCCTCCACTTT.

Ten or more counts support this clonotype. The gene calls are TRBV29-1 and TRBJ1-5; the match to TRBD1 covers 8 bases. V trimming: 6 bases; J trimming: 0 bases; junction bases outside the gene matches: 10. Germline V gene data show CDR1 as SQVTM and CDR2 as ANQGSEA. The CDR3 is 16 amino acids. CDR3 sequence: CSVPQDRAYSNQPQHF. The CDR3 DNA reads as TGCAGCGTGCCACAGGACAGGGCTTATAGCAATCAGCCCCAGCATTTT. The whole variable domain, remainder taken from reference TRBV29-1 and TRBJ1-5, is SAVISQKPSRDICQRGTSLTIQCQVDSQVTMMFWYRQQPGQSLTLIATANQGSEATYESGFVIDKFPISRPNLTFSTLTVSNMSPEDSSIYLCSVPQDRAYSNQPQHFGDGTRLSIL.

The J gene is TRBJ1-3, the V gene TRBV11-2; D gene unclear. V gave up 7 bases and J gave up 0 bases, with 10 bases separating them. Germline V gene data show CDR1 as SGHAT and CDR2 as FQNNGV. The CDR3 spans 14 residues. CDR3 in DNA: TGTGCCAGCATCCCGTCGCACTCTGGAAACACCATATATTTT. It is translated as CASIPSHSGNTIYF.

The table lists this clonotype with many counts. The chain carries TRBV2 and TRBJ1-3; D remains ambiguous. Germline V gene data show CDR1 as SNHLY and CDR2 as FYNNEI. This CDR3 region has 14 residues. Trimming cost V 4 bases and J 0 bases, with 7 bases left between them. Written as DNA, the CDR3 is TGTGCCAGCAGTGCCCGTCCCTCTGGAAACACCATATATTTT. Amino acids: CASSARPSGNTIYF.